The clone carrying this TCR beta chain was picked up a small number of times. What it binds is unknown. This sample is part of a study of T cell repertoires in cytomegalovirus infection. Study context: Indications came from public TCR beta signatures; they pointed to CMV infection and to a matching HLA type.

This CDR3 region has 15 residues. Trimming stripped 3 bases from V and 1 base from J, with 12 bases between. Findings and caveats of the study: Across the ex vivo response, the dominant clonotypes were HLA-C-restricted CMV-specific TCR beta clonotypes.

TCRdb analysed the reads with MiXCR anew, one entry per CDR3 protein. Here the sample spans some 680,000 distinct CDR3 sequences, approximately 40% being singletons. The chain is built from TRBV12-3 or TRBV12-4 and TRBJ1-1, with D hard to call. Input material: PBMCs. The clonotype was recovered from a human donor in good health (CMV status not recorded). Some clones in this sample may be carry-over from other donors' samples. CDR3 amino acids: CASSLFGRQNTEAFF. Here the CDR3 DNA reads TGTGCCAGCAGTTTGTTCGGCAGACAGAACACTGAAGCTTTCTTT.